The T cell receptor beta chain described here comes from a study of graft-versus-host responses after intestinal transplantation. Sequencing was performed with immunoSEQ multiplex PCR; in TCRdb, only in-frame clones are kept and a portion is missing. The top ten clones hold about 7% of a sample with about 40,000 clones, around 92% of them seen once. This clone has just one count. V shed 7 bases and J shed 1 base, with 8 bases lying between them. This CDR3 comprises 13 residues. Germline V lookup: CDR1 ENHRY, CDR2 SYGVKD. The specimen comprised PBMCs, sampled 267 days after transplant. The chain uses TRBV10-3 and TRBJ2-1; D uncertain. This TCR was recovered from a human patient who received an intestinal transplant, so some T cells may come from the graft donor. The chain's CDR3 is CAINRGSYNEQFF. The CDR3 DNA reads as TGTGCCATCAACCGTGGGTCCTACAATGAGCAGTTCTTC.